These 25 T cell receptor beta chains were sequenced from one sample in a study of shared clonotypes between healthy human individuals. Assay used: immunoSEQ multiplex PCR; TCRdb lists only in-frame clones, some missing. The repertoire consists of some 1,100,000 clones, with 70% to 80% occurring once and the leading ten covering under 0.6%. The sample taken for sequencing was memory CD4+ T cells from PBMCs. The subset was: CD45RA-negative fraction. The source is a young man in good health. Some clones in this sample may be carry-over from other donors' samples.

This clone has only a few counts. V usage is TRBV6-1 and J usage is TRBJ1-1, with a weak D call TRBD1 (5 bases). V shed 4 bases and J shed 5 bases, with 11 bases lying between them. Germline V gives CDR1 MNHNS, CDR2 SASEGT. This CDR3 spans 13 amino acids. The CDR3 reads CASSGRVGTEAFF. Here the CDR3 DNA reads TGTGCCAGCAGTGGCAGGGTAGGGACTGAAGCTTTCTTT.

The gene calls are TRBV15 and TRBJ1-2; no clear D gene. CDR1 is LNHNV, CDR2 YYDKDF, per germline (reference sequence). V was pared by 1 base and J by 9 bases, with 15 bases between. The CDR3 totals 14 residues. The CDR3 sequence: CATSRADGLGSYTF. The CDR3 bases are TGTGCCACCAGCAGAGCAGACGGGCTTGGGAGCTACACCTTC.

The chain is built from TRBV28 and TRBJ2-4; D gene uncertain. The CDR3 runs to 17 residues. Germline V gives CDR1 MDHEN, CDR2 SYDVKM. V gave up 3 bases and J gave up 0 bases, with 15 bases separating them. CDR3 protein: CASSFKGSPLAKNIQYF. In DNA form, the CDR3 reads TGTGCCAGCAGTTTTAAAGGCAGCCCTCTAGCCAAAAACATTCAGTACTTC.

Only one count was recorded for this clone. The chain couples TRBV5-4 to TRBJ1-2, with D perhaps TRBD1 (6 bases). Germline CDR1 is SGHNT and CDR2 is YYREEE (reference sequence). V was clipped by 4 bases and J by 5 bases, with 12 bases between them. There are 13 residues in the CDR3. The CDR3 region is CASSPGQQYGYTF. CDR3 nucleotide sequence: TGTGCCAGCAGCCCAGGACAGCAGTATGGCTACACCTTC.

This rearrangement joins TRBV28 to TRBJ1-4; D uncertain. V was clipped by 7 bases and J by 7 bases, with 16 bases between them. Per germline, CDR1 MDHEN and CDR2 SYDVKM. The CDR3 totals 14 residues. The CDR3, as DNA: TGTGCCAGCAACCTCTTGGCGGGTCGTGAAAAACTGTTTTTT. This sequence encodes CASNLLAGREKLFF.

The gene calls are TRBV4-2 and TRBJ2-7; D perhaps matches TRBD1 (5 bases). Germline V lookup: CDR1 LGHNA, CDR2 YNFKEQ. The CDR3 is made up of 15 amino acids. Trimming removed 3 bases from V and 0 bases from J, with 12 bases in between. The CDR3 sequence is CASSHTYRNSYEQYF. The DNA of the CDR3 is TGTGCCAGCAGCCATACCTACAGGAACTCCTACGAGCAGTACTTC.

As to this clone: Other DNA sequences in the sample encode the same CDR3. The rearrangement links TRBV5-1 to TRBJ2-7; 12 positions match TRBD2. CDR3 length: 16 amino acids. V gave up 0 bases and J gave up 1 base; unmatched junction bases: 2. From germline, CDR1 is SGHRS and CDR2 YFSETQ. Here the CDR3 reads CASSLGLAGDSYEQYF. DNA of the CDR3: TGCGCCAGCAGCTTGGGACTAGCGGGAGATTCCTACGAGCAGTACTTC.

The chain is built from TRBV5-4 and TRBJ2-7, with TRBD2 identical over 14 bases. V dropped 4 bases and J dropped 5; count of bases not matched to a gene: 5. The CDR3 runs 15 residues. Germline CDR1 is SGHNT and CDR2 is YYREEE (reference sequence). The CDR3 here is CASSPRLAGGHEQYF. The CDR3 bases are TGTGCCAGCAGCCCCCGACTAGCGGGAGGGCACGAGCAGTACTTC.

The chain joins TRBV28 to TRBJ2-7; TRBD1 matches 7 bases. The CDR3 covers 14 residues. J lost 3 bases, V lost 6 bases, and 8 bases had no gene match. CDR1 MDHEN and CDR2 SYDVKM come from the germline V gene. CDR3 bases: TGTGCCAGCAGACCACGACAGGGTATCTACGAGCAGTACTTC. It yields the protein CASRPRQGIYEQYF.

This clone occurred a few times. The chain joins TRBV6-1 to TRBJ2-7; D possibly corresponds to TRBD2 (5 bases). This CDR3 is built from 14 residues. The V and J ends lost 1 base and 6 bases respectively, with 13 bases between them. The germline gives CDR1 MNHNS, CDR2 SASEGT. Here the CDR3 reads CASSEDWELGEQYF. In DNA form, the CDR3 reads TGTGCCAGCAGTGAAGACTGGGAGTTGGGCGAGCAGTACTTC.

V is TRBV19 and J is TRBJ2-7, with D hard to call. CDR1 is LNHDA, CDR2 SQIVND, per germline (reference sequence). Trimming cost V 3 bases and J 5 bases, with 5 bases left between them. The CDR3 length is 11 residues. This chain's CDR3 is CASSINDEQYF. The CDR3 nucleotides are TGTGCCAGTAGTATTAATGACGAGCAGTACTTC.

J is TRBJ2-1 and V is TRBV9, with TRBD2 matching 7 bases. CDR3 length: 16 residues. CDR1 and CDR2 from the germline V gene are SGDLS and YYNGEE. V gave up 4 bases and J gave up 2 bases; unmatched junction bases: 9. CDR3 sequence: CASSPASGRPYNEQFF. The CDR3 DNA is TGTGCCAGCAGCCCTGCCTCCGGGAGGCCCTACAATGAGCAGTTCTTC. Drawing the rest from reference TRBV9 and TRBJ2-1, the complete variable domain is DSGVTQTPKHLITATGQRVTLRCSPRSGDLSVYWYQQSLDQGLQFLIQYYNGEERAKGNILERFSAQQFPDLHSELNLSSLELGDSALYFCASSPASGRPYNEQFFGPGTRLTVL.

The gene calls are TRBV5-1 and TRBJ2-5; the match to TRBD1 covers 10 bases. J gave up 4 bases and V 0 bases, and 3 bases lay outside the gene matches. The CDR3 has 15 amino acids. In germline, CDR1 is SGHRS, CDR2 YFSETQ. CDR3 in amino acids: CASSLGDRGRETQYF. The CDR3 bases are TGCGCCAGCAGCTTGGGTGACAGGGGGCGAGAGACCCAGTACTTC. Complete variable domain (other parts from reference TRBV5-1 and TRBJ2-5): KAGVTQTPRYLIKTRGQQVTLSCSPISGHRSVSWYQQTPGQGLQFLFEYFSETQRNKGNFPGRFSGRQFSNSRSEMNVSTLELGDSALYLCASSLGDRGRETQYFGPGTRLLVL.

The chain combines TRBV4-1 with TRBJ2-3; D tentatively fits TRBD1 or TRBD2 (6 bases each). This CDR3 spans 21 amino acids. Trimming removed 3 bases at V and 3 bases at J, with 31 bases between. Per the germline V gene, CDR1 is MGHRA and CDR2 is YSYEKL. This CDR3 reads CASSHAKSSPSGRGGTDTQYF. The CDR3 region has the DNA TGCGCCAGCAGCCATGCAAAGTCCTCCCCCAGTGGGAGAGGGGGGACAGATACGCAGTATTTT.

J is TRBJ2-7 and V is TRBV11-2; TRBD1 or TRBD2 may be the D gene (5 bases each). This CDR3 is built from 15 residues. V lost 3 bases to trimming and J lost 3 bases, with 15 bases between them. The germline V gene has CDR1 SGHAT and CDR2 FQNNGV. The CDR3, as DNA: TGTGCCAGCAGCTTGAGGGACGGAATGATCTACGAGCAGTACTTC. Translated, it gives CASSLRDGMIYEQYF.

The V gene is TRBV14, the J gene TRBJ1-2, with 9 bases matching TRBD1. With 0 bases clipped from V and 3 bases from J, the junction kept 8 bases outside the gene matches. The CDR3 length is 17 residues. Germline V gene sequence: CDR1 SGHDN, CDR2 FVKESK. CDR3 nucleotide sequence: TGTGCCAGCAGCCAAGATTTTGGGACAGGGCATCACTATGGCTACACCTTC. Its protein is CASSQDFGTGHHYGYTF.

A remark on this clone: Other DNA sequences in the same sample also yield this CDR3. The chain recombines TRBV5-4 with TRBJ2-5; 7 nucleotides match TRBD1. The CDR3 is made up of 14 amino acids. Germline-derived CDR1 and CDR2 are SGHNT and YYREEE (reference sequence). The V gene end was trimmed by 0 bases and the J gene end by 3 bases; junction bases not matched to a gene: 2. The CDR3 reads CASSLGGQKETQYF. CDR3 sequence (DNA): TGTGCCAGCAGCTTGGGGGGACAGAAAGAGACCCAGTACTTC.

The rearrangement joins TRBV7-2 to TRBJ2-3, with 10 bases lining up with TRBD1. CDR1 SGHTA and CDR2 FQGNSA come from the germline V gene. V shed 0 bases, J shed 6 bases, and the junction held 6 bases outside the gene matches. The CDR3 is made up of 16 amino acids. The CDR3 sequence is CASSLAGTGVRDTQYF. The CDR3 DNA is TGTGCCAGCAGCTTAGCCGGGACAGGGGTGAGGGATACGCAGTATTTT.

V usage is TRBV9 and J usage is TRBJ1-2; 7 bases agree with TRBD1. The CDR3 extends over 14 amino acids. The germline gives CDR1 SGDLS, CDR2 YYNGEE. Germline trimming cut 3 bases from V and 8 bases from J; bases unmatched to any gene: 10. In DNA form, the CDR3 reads TGTGCCAGCAGCGCCGGACAGGCCCCCCGGGGCTACACCTTC. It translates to CASSAGQAPRGYTF.

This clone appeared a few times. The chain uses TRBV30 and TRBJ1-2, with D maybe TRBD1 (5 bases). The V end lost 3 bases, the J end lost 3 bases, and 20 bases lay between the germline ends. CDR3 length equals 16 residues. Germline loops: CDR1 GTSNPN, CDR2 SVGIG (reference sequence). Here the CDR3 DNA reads TGTGCCTGGAGCCCGGACGGCTACAGGACGGACTATGGCTACACCTTC. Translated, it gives CAWSPDGYRTDYGYTF. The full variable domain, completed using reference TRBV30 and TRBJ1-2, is SQTIHQWPATLVQPVGSPLSLECTVEGTSNPNLYWYRQAAGRGLQLLFYSVGIGQISSEVPQNLSASRPQDRQFILSSKKLLLSDSGFYLCAWSPDGYRTDYGYTFGSGTRLTVV.

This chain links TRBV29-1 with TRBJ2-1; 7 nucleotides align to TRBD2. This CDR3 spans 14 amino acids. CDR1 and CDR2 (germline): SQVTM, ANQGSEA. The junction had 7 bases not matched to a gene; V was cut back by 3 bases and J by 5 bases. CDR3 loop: CSVDRLAVDNEQFF. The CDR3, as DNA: TGCAGCGTTGACAGGCTAGCGGTCGACAATGAGCAGTTCTTC.

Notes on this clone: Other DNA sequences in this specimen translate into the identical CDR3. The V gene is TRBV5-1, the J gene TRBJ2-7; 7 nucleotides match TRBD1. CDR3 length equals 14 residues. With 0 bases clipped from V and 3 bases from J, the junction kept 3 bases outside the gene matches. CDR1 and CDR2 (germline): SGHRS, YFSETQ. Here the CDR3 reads CASSLVGTDYEQYF. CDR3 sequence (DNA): TGCGCCAGCAGCTTGGTGGGGACAGACTACGAGCAGTACTTC.

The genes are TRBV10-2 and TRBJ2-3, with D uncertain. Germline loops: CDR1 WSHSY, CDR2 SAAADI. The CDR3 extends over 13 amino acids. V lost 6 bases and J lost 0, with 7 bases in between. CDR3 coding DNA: TGCGCCAGCAGATGGACCAGCACAGATACGCAGTATTTT. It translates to CASRWTSTDTQYF.

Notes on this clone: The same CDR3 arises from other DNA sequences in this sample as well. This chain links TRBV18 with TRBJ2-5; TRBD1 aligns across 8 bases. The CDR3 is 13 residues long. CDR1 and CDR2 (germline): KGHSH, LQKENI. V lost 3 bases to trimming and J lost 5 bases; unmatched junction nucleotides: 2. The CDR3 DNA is TGTGCCAGCTCACCGAACAGGGGGGAGACCCAGTACTTC. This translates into CASSPNRGETQYF.

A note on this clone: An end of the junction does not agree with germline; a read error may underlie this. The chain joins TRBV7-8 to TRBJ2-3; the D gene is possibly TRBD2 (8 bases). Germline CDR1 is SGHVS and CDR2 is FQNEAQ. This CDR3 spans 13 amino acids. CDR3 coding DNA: TGTGCCAGCAACTTAGCGGGACAGGATACGCAGTATTTT. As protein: CASNLAGQDTQYF.